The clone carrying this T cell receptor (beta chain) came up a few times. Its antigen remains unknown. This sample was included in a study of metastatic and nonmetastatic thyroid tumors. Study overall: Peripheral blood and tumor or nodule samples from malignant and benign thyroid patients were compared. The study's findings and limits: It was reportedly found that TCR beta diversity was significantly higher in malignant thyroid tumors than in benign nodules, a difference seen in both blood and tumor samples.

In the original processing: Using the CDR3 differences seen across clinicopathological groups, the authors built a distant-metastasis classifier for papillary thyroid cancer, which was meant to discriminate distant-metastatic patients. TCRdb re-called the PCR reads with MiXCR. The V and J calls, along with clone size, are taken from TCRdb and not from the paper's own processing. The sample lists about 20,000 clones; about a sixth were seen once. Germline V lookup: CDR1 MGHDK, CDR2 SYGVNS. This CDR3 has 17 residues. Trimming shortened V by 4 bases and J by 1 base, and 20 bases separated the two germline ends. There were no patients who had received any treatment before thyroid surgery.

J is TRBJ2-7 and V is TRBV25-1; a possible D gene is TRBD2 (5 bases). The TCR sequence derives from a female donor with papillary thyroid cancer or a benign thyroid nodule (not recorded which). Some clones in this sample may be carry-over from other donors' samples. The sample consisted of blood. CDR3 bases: TGTGCCAGCAGTGCCCACCTTTTTGGTAGCGAGTCCTACGAGCAGTACTTC. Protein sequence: CASSAHLFGSESYEQYF.